This T cell receptor beta chain was identified in a study of T cell changes during pregnancy in multiple sclerosis. Sequencing used immunoSEQ multiplex PCR; TCRdb keeps in-frame clones, though not all of them. The table has about 130,000 clones, around 97% seen once; the top ten hold 0.44%. The TCR was taken from a female donor with multiple sclerosis, enrolled in a pregnancy study. Specimen: peripheral blood, collected after pregnancy.

The DNA of the CDR3 is TGTGCCAGCAGTGGGGGGGGTCGTGAGACTTACACCGGGGAGCTGTTTTTT. Its protein product is CASSGGGRETYTGELFF. The chain links TRBV6-1 to TRBJ2-2, with TRBD2 identical over 7 bases. Germline CDR1 reads MNHNS; CDR2 reads SASEGT. CDR3 length: 17 amino acids. Trimming at V came to 4 bases and at J to 3 bases, leaving 11 bases not matched to a gene.